This entry lists 3 T cell receptor beta chains sequenced from one sample in a study of T cell clones after liver transplantation. Measured with immunoSEQ multiplex PCR; TCRdb has only the in-frame clones, and not every one. The sample yields approximately 100,000 clones, under 90% seen once. Material: CD4+ T cells from blood, obtained around 4 years after liver transplant. Receptor source: a human patient who received a liver transplant. These T cells may partly come from the graft donor.

The J gene is TRBJ2-3, the V gene TRBV9; TRBD2 matches at 12 bases. V trimming: 0 bases; J trimming: 1 base; junction bases outside the gene matches: 6. This CDR3 contains 18 residues. Per germline, CDR1 SGDLS and CDR2 YYNGEE. CDR3 sequence: CASSVVASGGAGTDTQYF. The CDR3 coding sequence is TGTGCCAGCAGCGTAGTTGCTAGCGGGGGGGCCGGCACAGATACGCAGTATTTT.

V and J are TRBV5-1 and TRBJ2-3; D is ambiguous. The germline V gene has CDR1 SGHRS and CDR2 YFSETQ. The CDR3 spans 18 residues. V was clipped by 4 bases and J by 0 bases, with 21 bases between them. This chain's CDR3 is CASSMGIPLRLSTDTQYF. The CDR3 bases are TGCGCCAGCAGCATGGGGATACCTCTAAGACTTAGCACAGATACGCAGTATTTT.

This clone was counted once. The chain couples TRBV27 to TRBJ1-1, with D uncertain. With 6 bases removed from V and 4 bases from J, the gap between germline ends came to 9 bases. CDR1 is MNHEY and CDR2 is SMNVEV in the germline V gene (reference sequence). This CDR3 comprises 12 residues. CDR3 loop: CASSGRGTEAFF. As DNA, the CDR3 is TGTGCCAGCAGCGGACGGGGCACTGAAGCTTTCTTT.